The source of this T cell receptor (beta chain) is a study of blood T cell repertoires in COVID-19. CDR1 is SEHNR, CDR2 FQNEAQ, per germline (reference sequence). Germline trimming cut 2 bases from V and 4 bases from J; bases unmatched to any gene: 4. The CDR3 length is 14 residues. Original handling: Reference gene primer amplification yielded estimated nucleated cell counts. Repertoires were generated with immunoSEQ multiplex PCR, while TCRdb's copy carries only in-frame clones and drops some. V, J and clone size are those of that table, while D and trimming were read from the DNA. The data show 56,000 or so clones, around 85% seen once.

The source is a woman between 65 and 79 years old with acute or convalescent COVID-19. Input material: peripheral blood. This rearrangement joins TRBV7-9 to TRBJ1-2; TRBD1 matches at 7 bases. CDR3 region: CASSLFGTAYGYTF. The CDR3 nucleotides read TGTGCCAGCAGCTTATTCGGGACAGCCTATGGCTACACCTTC. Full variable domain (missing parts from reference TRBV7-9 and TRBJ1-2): DTGVSQNPRHKITKRGQNVTFRCDPISEHNRLYWYRQTLGQGPEFLTYFQNEAQLEKSRLLSDRFSAERPKGSFSTLEIQRTEQGDSAMYLCASSLFGTAYGYTFGSGTRLTVV.